This T cell receptor beta chain was profiled in a study of blood T cell repertoires in COVID-19. For the study at large: Material from acute and convalescent COVID-19 was sourced from the United States, Italy and Spain. T cells, B-cell-depleted T cells, or PBMCs provided the cDNA or gDNA that served as material.

Germline V gene lookup returns CDR1 ENHRY and CDR2 SYGVKD. V lost 0 bases, J lost 7 bases, and 10 bases stayed unmatched. The length of the CDR3 is 16 residues. Original methodology: Reference gene primer amplification in the assay estimated nucleated cell counts. TCRdb's table, derived via immunoSEQ multiplex PCR, lists solely in-frame clones and lacks some. V and J calls and clone size are copied from that table; D and trimming were computed from the DNA. The sample carries about 19,000 clones, approximately 85% recorded once. The receptor comes from a man at least 80 years old with acute or convalescent COVID-19. The chain has TRBV10-3 and TRBJ1-2; TRBD1 matches at 8 bases. The sequencing sample was made of peripheral blood. The CDR3 region has the DNA TGTGCCATCAGTGAGTCGACTCGAGACAGGGGAGGTGGCTACACCTTC. Translated, it gives CAISESTRDRGGGYTF.